This TCR beta chain is drawn from a study of identical twins. To note about this clonotype: Its antigen is unidentified.

TCRdb used MiXCR to reprocess the 5' RACE reads, holding one entry per CDR3 protein. The sample has a few hundred thousand distinct CDR3 sequences; about 13% are singletons. Broader study findings: Modelling underestimated the level of out-of-frame TCR alpha sharing observed in monozygotic twins.

These sequences were also reported in another study, on yellow fever vaccine responses in identical twins.

This clonotype was obtained from a woman between 18 and 29 years old in good health. Sequenced: memory (CD45RO+) T cells sorted from blood.

The CDR3 DNA sequence: TGTGCCAGCGGCCTCGGGGTCTGGGATGAGCAGTTCTTC. It encodes CASGLGVWDEQFF. The chain employs TRBV5-6 and TRBJ2-1, with D possibly matching TRBD2 (5 bases). Trimming stripped 7 bases from V and 8 bases from J, with 16 bases between. The length of the CDR3 is 13 residues. Per the germline V gene, CDR1 is SGHDT and CDR2 is YYEEEE. Based on the CDR3 plus reference TRBV5-6 and TRBJ2-1, the full variable domain is DAGVTQSPTHLIKTRGQQVTLRCSPKSGHDTVSWYQQALGQGPQFIFQYYEEEERQRGNFPDRFSGHQFPNYSSELNVNALLLGDSALYLCASGLGVWDEQFFGPGTRLTVL.